This T cell receptor beta chain was documented in a study of blood T cell repertoires in COVID-19. Background on the study: There were acute and convalescent COVID-19 samples, and they came from the United States, Italy and Spain.

The table came from immunoSEQ multiplex PCR; TCRdb's copy has only in-frame clones and leaves some out. The sample holds just over 300,000 clones, around 90% seen once. Per germline, CDR1 SQVTM and CDR2 ANQGSEA. This CDR3 contains 13 residues. J lost 6 bases, V lost 4 bases, and 8 bases had no gene match. This receptor was identified in a man between 18 and 29 years old with active or convalescent COVID-19. What was sequenced was peripheral blood. This chain joins TRBV29-1 and TRBJ2-7, with 8 bases that match TRBD2. The CDR3 spells CSVATSAAGEQYF. For the CDR3, the DNA is TGCAGCGTTGCGACTAGCGCTGCGGGCGAGCAGTACTTC.